These T cell receptor beta chains were read from a single sample in a study of CD8+CD57+ T cells in acquired aplastic anemia. TCRdb called the reads again in MiXCR, with one record for every CDR3 protein. Here the sample spans about 190,000 distinct CDR3 sequences, about 53% being singletons. The source material was sorted CD4+, CD8+, or CD8+CD57+ T cells (not recorded which) from PBMCs. These receptors came from a human donor in good health, serving as a control. Both conserved end residues are part of each CDR3. The D gene is left open where the match is weak. Rows give clone size only sometimes, using once, few, many, or a class for an expanded clone.

clone_size,d_call,v_call,j_call,cdr3_aa,cdr3_nt
many,NA,TRBV18,TRBJ1-4,CASSPRNEKLFF,TGTGCCAGCTCACCAAGGAATGAAAAACTGTTTTTT
NA,NA,TRBV20-1,TRBJ2-7,CSASKGSASTDTQYF,TGCAGTGCTAGTAAGGGGTCCGCTAGCACAGATACGCAGTACTTC
NA,NA,TRBV20-1,TRBJ1-1,CSVPPRAEAFF,TGCAGTGTCCCCCCCAGGGCTGAAGCTTTCTTT
many,NA,TRBV5-8,TRBJ2-5,CASSLGAGPNQETQYF,TGTGCCAGCAGCTTGGGAGCAGGACCGAACCAAGAGACCCAGTACTTC
NA,NA,TRBV11-3,TRBJ2-5,CASSLGLEGETQYF,TGTGCCAGCAGCTTAGGACTAGAGGGAGAGACCCAGTACTTC
many,NA,TRBV6-2/TRBV6-3,TRBJ1-2,CASSRRGDSYFYGYTF,TGTGCCAGCAGCAGACGGGGTGACAGCTACTTCTATGGCTACACCTTC
NA,TRBD2,TRBV2,TRBJ2-6,CASSARGDNVLTF,TGTGCCAGCAGCGCTCGGGGGGACAACGTCCTGACTTTC
NA,NA,TRBV20-1,TRBJ1-4,CSAYRSTNEKLFF,TGCAGTGCTTACAGGTCAACTAATGAAAAACTGTTTTTT
few,NA,TRBV7-9,TRBJ2-1,CASMQANNEQFF,TGTGCCAGCATGCAGGCGAACAATGAGCAGTTCTTC
NA,NA,TRBV5-6,TRBJ2-1,CASSLQNHNEQFF,TGTGCCAGCAGCTTGCAGAATCATAATGAGCAGTTCTTC
NA,NA,TRBV7-9,TRBJ1-1,CASSLAGVEAFF,TGTGCCAGCAGCTTAGCGGGGGTTGAAGCTTTCTTT
NA,NA,TRBV10-3,TRBJ1-1,CAISVTGSEAFF,TGTGCCATCAGTGTAACGGGATCTGAAGCTTTCTTT
NA,NA,TRBV9,TRBJ2-7,CASSLNPRLYEQYF,TGTGCCAGCAGCTTAAACCCCAGACTCTACGAGCAGTACTTC
once,TRBD1,TRBV6-5,TRBJ1-1,CASNRDRESRAFF,TGTGCCAGCAACAGGGACAGGGAATCTCGAGCTTTCTTT
NA,TRBD1,TRBV7-3,TRBJ2-7,CASSRDRDRVYEQYF,TGTGCCAGCAGCCGAGACCGGGACAGGGTCTACGAGCAGTACTTC
many,NA,TRBV7-3,TRBJ1-6,CASSFSGRVGSPLHF,TGTGCCAGCAGCTTTTCGGGCCGGGTTGGTTCACCCCTCCACTTT
NA,NA,TRBV19,TRBJ1-2,CASSIPGSSYGYTF,TGTGCCAGTAGTATACCAGGGAGCTCCTATGGCTACACCTTC
NA,TRBD2,TRBV15,TRBJ2-1,CATSREWAGGPYNEQFF,TGTGCCACCAGCAGAGAATGGGCGGGGGGGCCCTACAATGAGCAGTTCTTC
NA,NA,TRBV6-5,TRBJ1-1,CASSFSTGNTEAFF,TGTGCCAGCAGTTTCTCAACAGGGAACACTGAAGCTTTCTTT
NA,NA,TRBV7-9,TRBJ1-2,CASSLSSGLYGYTF,TGTGCCAGCAGCTTATCTTCAGGTCTCTATGGCTACACCTTC
many,NA,TRBV20-1,TRBJ2-3,CSARSGSRTDTQYF,TGCAGTGCTAGATCAGGTAGTAGAACAGATACGCAGTATTTT
NA,TRBD2,TRBV20-1,TRBJ2-2,CSASISGRADAGELFF,TGCAGTGCTAGTATTAGCGGGAGGGCAGACGCCGGGGAGCTGTTTTTT